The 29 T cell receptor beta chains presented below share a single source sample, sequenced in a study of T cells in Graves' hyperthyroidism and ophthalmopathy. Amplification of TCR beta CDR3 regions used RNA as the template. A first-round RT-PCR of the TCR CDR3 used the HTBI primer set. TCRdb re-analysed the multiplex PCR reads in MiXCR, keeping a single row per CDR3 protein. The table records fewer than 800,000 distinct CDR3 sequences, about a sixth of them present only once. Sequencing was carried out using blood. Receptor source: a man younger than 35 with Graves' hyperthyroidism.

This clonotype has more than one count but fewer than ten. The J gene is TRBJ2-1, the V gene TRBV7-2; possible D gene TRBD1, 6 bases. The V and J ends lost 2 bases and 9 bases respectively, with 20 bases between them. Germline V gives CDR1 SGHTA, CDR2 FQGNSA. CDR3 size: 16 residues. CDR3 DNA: TGTGCCAGCAGCTTAAGCCCCTGGCAGGGGTTTATTGAGCAGTTCTTC. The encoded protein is CASSLSPWQGFIEQFF.

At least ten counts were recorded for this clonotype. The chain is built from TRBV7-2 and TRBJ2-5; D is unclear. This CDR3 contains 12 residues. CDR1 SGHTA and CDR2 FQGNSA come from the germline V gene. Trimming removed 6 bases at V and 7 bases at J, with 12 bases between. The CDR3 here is CASSSGLGTQYF. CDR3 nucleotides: TGTGCCAGCAGTTCCGGATTGGGGACCCAGTACTTC.

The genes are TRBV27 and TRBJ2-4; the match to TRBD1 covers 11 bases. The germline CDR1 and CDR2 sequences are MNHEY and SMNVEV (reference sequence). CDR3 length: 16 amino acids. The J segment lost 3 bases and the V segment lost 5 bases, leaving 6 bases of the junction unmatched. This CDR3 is CASSPRDRGDKNIQYF. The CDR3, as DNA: TGTGCCAGCAGTCCAAGGGACAGGGGGGACAAAAACATTCAGTACTTC.

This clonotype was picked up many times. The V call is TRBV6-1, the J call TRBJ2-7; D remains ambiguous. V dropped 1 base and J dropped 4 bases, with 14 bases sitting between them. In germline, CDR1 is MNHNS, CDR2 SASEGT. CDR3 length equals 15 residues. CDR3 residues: CASSEEGRRPYEQYF. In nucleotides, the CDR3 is TGTGCCAGCAGTGAAGAAGGACGGAGACCTTACGAGCAGTACTTC.

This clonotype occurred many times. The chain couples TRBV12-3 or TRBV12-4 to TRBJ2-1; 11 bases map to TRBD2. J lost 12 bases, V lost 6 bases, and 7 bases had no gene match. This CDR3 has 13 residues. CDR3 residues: CASRSPGLAVQFF. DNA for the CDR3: TGTGCCAGCAGATCTCCGGGACTAGCGGTGCAGTTCTTC.

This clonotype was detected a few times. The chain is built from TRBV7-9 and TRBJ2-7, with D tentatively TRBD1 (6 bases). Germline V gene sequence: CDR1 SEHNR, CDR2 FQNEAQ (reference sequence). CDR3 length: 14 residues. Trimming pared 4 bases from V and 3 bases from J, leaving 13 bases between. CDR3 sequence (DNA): TGTGCCAGCAGCTACGTCCGGGACAACTACGAGCAGTACTTC. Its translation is CASSYVRDNYEQYF.

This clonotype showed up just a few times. CDR3 sequence (DNA): TGTGCCAGCAGCTTGGGGACCCTTTCAGATACGCAGTATTTT. Amino acids: CASSLGTLSDTQYF. The chain couples TRBV11-2 to TRBJ2-3; possibly TRBD1 or TRBD2 for D (5 bases each). Germline CDR1 is SGHAT and CDR2 is FQNNGV. The V gene lost 3 bases and the J gene lost 4 bases, with 11 bases spanning the gap. This CDR3 is 14 amino acids long.

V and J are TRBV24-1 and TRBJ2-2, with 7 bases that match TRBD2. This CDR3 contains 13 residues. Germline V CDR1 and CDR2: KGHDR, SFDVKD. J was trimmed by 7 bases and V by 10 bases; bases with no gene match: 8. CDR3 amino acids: CATDLAEGGELFF. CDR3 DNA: TGTGCCACAGATCTAGCGGAGGGCGGGGAGCTGTTTTTT.

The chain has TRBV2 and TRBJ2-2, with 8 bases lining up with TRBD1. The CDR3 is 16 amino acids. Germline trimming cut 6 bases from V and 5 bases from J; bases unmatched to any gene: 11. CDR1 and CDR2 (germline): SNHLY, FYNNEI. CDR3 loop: CASSGQGARDTGELFF. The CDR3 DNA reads TGTGCCAGCAGCGGACAGGGAGCTAGAGATACCGGGGAGCTGTTTTTT.

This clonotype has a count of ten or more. CDR3 region: CASSTGRNTEAFF. CDR3 DNA sequence: TGTGCCAGCAGTACAGGGAGGAACACTGAAGCTTTCTTT. The chain links TRBV28 to TRBJ1-1, with D possibly TRBD1 on 6 matching bases. This CDR3 spans 13 amino acids. Trimming pared 5 bases from V and 1 base from J, leaving 8 bases between. Germline assignment: CDR1 MDHEN and CDR2 SYDVKM.

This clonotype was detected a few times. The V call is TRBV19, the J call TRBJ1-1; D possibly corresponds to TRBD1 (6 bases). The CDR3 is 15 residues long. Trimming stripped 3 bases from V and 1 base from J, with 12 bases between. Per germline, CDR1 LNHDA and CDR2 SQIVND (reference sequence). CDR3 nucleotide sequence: TGTGCCAGTAGTATTGGAGAGGACAGGAACACTGAAGCTTTCTTT. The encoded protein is CASSIGEDRNTEAFF.

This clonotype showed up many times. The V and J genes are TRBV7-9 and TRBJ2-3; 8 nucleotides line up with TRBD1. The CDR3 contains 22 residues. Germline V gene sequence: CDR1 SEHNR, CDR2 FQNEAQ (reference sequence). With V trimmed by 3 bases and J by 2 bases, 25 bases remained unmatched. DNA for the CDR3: TGTGCCAGCAGCTTTTCCCCCGGAAGCTTTTTCCTCCGGGGACAGGACACAGATACGCAGTATTTT. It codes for CASSFSPGSFFLRGQDTDTQYF.

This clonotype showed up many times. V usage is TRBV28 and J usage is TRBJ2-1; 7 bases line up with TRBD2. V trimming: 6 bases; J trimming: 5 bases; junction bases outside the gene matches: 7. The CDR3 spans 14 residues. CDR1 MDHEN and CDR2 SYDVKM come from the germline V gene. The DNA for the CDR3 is TGTGCCAGCAGAACGGGACTACACAACAATGAGCAGTTCTTC. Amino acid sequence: CASRTGLHNNEQFF.

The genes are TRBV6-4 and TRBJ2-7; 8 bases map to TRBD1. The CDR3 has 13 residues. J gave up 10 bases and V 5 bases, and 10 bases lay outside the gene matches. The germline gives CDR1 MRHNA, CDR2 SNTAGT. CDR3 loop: CASSYPDRGEQYF. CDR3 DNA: TGTGCCAGCAGTTACCCCGACAGGGGCGAACAGTACTTC.

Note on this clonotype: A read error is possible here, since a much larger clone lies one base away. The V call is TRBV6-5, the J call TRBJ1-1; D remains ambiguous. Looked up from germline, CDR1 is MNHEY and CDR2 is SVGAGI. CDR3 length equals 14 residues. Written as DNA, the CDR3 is TGTGCCGGCAGTTACACCGTAGGAGGCACTGAAGCTTTCTTT. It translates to CAGSYTVGGTEAFF.

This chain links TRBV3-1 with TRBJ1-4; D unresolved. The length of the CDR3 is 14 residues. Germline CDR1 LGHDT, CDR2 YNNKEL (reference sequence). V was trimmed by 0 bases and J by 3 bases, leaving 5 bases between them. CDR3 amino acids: CASSQDLANEKLFF. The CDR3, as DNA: TGTGCCAGCAGCCAAGATTTGGCTAATGAAAAACTGTTTTTT.

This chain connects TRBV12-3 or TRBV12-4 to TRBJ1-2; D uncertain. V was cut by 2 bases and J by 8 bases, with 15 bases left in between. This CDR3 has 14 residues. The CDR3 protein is CASSLTTTPRGYTF. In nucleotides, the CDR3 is TGTGCCAGCAGTTTAACGACGACGCCTCGGGGCTACACCTTC.

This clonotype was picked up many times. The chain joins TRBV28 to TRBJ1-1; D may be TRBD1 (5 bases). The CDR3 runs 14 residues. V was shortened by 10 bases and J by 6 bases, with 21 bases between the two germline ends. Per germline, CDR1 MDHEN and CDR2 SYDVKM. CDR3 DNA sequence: TGTGCCACCCAGGGAACCTTTAGGAGAGCTGAAGCTTTCTTT. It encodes CATQGTFRRAEAFF.

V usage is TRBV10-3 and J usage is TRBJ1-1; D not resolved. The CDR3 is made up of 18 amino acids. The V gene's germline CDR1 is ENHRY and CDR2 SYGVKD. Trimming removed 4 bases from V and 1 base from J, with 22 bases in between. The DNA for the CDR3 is TGTGCCATCAGTGGTAGAGTAGGGATCTACGCCGGGAACACTGAAGCTTTCTTT. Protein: CAISGRVGIYAGNTEAFF.

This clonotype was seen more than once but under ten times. CDR3 DNA: TGTGCCAGCAGCCCATGGGGGCAGGGGGAGACAGATACGCAGTATTTT. It specifies CASSPWGQGETDTQYF. The chain combines TRBV11-2 with TRBJ2-3; 7 nucleotides agree with TRBD1. This CDR3 contains 16 residues. Germline loops: CDR1 SGHAT, CDR2 FQNNGV. Trimming took 5 bases from V and 3 from J; bases not matched to a gene: 11.

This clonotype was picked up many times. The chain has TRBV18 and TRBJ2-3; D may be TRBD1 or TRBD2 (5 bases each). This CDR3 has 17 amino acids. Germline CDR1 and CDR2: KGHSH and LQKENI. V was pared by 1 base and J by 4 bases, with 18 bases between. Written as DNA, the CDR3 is TGTGCCAGCTCACCACGGACCAGAGGGGTTCGGGCAGATACGCAGTATTTT. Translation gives CASSPRTRGVRADTQYF.

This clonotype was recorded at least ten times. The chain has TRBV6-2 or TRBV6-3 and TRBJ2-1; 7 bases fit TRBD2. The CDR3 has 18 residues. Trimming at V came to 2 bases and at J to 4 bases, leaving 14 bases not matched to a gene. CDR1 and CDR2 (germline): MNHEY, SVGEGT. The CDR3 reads CASSYPTSEGLGYNEQFF. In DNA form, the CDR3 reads TGTGCCAGCAGTTACCCCACTAGCGAGGGCCTCGGGTACAATGAGCAGTTCTTC.

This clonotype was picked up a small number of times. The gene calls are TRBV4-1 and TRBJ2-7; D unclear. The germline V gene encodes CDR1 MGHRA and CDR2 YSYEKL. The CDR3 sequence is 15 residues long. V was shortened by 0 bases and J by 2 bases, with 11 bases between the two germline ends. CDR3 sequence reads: CASSQDRGLTYEQYF. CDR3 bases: TGCGCCAGCAGCCAAGATCGAGGCTTGACCTACGAGCAGTACTTC.

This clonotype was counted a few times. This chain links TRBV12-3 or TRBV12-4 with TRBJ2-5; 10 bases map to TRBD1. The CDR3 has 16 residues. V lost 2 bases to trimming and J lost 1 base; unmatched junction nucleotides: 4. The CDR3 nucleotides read TGTGCCAGCAGTTTATGGGACAGGGGATTCCAAGAGACCCAGTACTTC. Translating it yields CASSLWDRGFQETQYF.

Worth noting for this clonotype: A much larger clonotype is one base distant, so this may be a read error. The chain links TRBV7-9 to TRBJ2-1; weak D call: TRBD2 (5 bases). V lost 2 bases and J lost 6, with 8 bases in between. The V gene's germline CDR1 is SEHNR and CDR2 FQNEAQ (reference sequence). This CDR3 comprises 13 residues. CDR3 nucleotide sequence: TGTGCCAGCAGCTTACTAGCTTCCAATGAGCAGTTCTTC. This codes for CASSLLASNEQFF.

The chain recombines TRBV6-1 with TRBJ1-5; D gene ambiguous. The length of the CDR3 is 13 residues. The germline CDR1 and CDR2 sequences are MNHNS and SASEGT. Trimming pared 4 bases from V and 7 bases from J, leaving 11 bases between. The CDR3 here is CASSVLPNQPQHF. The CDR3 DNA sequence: TGTGCCAGCAGTGTCTTACCGAACCAGCCCCAGCATTTT.

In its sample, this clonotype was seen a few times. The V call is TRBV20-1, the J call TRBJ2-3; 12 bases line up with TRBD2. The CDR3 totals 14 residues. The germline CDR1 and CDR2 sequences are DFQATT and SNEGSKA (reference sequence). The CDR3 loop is CQPTSGRGPDTQYF. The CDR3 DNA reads TGCCAACCGACTAGCGGGAGAGGTCCAGATACGCAGTATTTT.

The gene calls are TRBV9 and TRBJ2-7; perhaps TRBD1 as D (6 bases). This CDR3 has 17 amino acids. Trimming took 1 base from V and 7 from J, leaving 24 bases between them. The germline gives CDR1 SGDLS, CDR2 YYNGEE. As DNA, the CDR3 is TGTGCCAGCAGCGTATTCCAGGACAGCGGACCGTCAGGGGAGCAGTACTTC. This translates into CASSVFQDSGPSGEQYF.

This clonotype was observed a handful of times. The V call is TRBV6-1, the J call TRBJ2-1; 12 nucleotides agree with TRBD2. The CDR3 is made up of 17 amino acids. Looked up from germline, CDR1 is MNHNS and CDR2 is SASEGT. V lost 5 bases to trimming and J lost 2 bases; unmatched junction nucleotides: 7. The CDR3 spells CASSPRLAGEAYNEQFF. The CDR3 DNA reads TGTGCCAGCAGTCCCCGACTAGCGGGAGAGGCCTACAATGAGCAGTTCTTC.